The 26 T cell receptor beta chains reported below all come from one sample, sequenced in a study of blood T cell repertoires in COVID-19. The protocol was immunoSEQ multiplex PCR, while the TCRdb copy is restricted to in-frame clones and leaves out a portion. Of approximately 270,000 clones listed, 70% to 90% are singletons. The sequenced material came from PBMCs or T cells enriched from blood (not recorded which). The source is a woman aged 45-60 years who had recovered from COVID-19.

The gene calls are TRBV7-9 and TRBJ2-7, with D possibly being TRBD2 (6 bases). The V gene's germline CDR1 is SEHNR and CDR2 FQNEAQ (reference sequence). V was clipped by 6 bases and J by 5 bases, with 11 bases between them. This CDR3 contains 12 residues. The CDR3 protein is CASSWGVDEQYF. In DNA form, the CDR3 reads TGTGCCAGCAGTTGGGGGGTAGACGAGCAGTACTTC. Using reference TRBV7-9 and TRBJ2-7 for the parts outside the CDR3, the full variable domain is DTGVSQNPRHKITKRGQNVTFRCDPISEHNRLYWYRQTLGQGPEFLTYFQNEAQLEKSRLLSDRFSAERPKGSFSTLEIQRTEQGDSAMYLCASSWGVDEQYFGPGTRLTVT.

The chain links TRBV15 to TRBJ2-2; TRBD2 matches 9 bases. V gave up 0 bases and J gave up 5 bases; unmatched junction bases: 7. The V gene's germline CDR1 is LNHNV and CDR2 YYDKDF (reference sequence). The CDR3 sequence is 17 residues long. The CDR3 loop reads CATSRDFSGRGTGELFF. CDR3 in DNA: TGTGCCACCAGCAGAGATTTTAGCGGGAGAGGAACCGGGGAGCTGTTTTTT.

This clone was picked up a small number of times. This chain uses TRBV11-3 with TRBJ2-2; 7 bases match TRBD1. V lost 5 bases to trimming and J lost 6 bases; unmatched junction nucleotides: 9. This CDR3 is built from 15 residues. Germline CDR1 and CDR2: SGHNT and YENEEA. The CDR3 DNA reads as TGTGCCAGCAGCGGCCGACAGGGACAGTCCGGGGAGCTGTTTTTT. Its translation: CASSGRQGQSGELFF.

V is TRBV28 and J is TRBJ1-2; D remains unclear. V was shortened by 2 bases and J by 4 bases, with 11 bases between the two germline ends. Germline CDR1 and CDR2: MDHEN and SYDVKM. The CDR3 consists of 14 residues. CDR3: CASSLGSQIYGYTF. CDR3 sequence (DNA): TGTGCCAGCAGTTTAGGGAGTCAAATCTATGGCTACACCTTC.

The gene calls are TRBV6-5 and TRBJ1-5; D gene uncertain. This CDR3 comprises 15 residues. The germline V and J ends were trimmed by 4 bases and 2 bases, with 12 bases remaining between them. The V gene's germline CDR1 is MNHEY and CDR2 SVGAGI. As DNA, the CDR3 is TGTGCCAGCAGTTCCCTCGGGTTTGGCAATCAGCCCCAGCATTTT. Protein: CASSSLGFGNQPQHF.

V gene TRBV5-1 combines with J gene TRBJ2-7, with TRBD2 matching 12 bases. The germline CDR1 and CDR2 sequences are SGHRS and YFSETQ. The J segment lost 3 bases and the V segment lost 4 bases, leaving 5 bases of the junction unmatched. CDR3 length equals 15 residues. The CDR3 DNA sequence: TGCGCCAGCAGCCTGACTAGCGGGAGTGTCTACGAGCAGTACTTC. Its translation: CASSLTSGSVYEQYF. The whole variable domain, remainder taken from reference TRBV5-1 and TRBJ2-7, is KAGVTQTPRYLIKTRGQQVTLSCSPISGHRSVSWYQQTPGQGLQFLFEYFSETQRNKGNFPGRFSGRQFSNSRSEMNVSTLELGDSALYLCASSLTSGSVYEQYFGPGTRLTVT.

This chain joins TRBV5-4 and TRBJ2-2, with 14 bases fitting TRBD2. Germline trimming cut 4 bases from V and 5 bases from J; bases unmatched to any gene: 7. From germline, CDR1 is SGHNT and CDR2 YYREEE (reference sequence). The CDR3 contains 17 residues. The CDR3: CASSRGLAGGKTGELFF. CDR3 coding DNA: TGTGCCAGCAGCCGAGGACTAGCGGGAGGTAAAACCGGGGAGCTGTTTTTT.

J is TRBJ1-2 and V is TRBV7-9; D may be TRBD1 (6 bases). V shed 3 bases and J shed 12 bases, with 14 bases lying between them. In germline, CDR1 is SEHNR, CDR2 FQNEAQ (reference sequence). This CDR3 spans 12 amino acids. In nucleotides, the CDR3 is TGTGCCAGCAGCTTTTACAGGGTTTCAGACACCTTC. Protein sequence: CASSFYRVSDTF.

The chain combines TRBV7-8 with TRBJ2-3; TRBD1 aligns across 7 bases. The ends lost 6 bases at V and 4 bases at J; junction bases unmatched: 7. CDR1 is SGHVS and CDR2 is FQNEAQ in the germline V gene. The CDR3 extends over 14 amino acids. The CDR3 nucleotides read TGTGCCAGCAGATGGGACAGCCGAGCAGATACGCAGTATTTT. It encodes CASRWDSRADTQYF.

The V gene is TRBV2, the J gene TRBJ2-7; 9 bases align to TRBD1. In germline, CDR1 is SNHLY, CDR2 FYNNEI. V lost 9 bases, J lost 6 bases, and 6 bases stayed unmatched. The CDR3 totals 12 residues. The chain's CDR3 is CASNRGPSEQYF. CDR3 coding DNA: TGTGCCAGTAACAGGGGGCCGAGCGAGCAGTACTTC.

V is TRBV7-6 and J is TRBJ1-4; 9 bases line up with TRBD1. V shed 5 bases, J shed 2 bases, and the junction held 3 bases outside the gene matches. Germline V lookup: CDR1 SGHVS, CDR2 FNYEAQ. This CDR3 is built from 15 residues. The CDR3 reads CASSMTGGTNEKLFF. CDR3 bases: TGTGCCAGCAGCATGACAGGGGGGACTAATGAAAAACTGTTTTTT.

This clone was detected only once. CDR3 in amino acids: CASSGGRRSYEQYF. CDR3 DNA: TGTGCCAGCAGCGGGGGGAGACGTTCCTACGAGCAGTACTTC. J is TRBJ2-7 and V is TRBV2, with 7 bases that match TRBD2. CDR1 and CDR2 from the germline V gene are SNHLY and FYNNEI. This CDR3 contains 14 residues. V trimming: 6 bases; J trimming: 1 base; junction bases outside the gene matches: 6.

This clone was picked up a small number of times. In DNA, the CDR3 is TGTGCCAGCAGTGCCTGGGACAGTAATTCACCCCTCCACTTT. Amino acid sequence: CASSAWDSNSPLHF. This chain joins TRBV2 and TRBJ1-6, with 7 bases fitting TRBD1. The trim removed 4 bases at V and 6 bases at J, leaving 3 bases unmatched. CDR1 and CDR2 from the germline V gene are SNHLY and FYNNEI. The CDR3 contains 14 residues.

The V and J genes are TRBV5-1 and TRBJ2-7, with 14 bases that match TRBD2. This CDR3 has 15 residues. Germline CDR1 reads SGHRS; CDR2 reads YFSETQ. V lost 4 bases to trimming and J lost 6 bases; unmatched junction nucleotides: 6. The CDR3 DNA is TGCGCCAGCAGCGCGGGACTAGCGGGAGAAGGCGAGCAGTACTTC. Protein sequence: CASSAGLAGEGEQYF.

This chain joins TRBV9 and TRBJ2-7; 7 nucleotides align to TRBD1. CDR3 length: 14 residues. Germline CDR1 is SGDLS and CDR2 is YYNGEE. V lost 7 bases and J lost 0; bases outside the gene matches: 7. CDR3 protein: CASGKTGTSYEQYF. In DNA, the CDR3 is TGTGCCAGCGGGAAGACAGGGACCTCCTACGAGCAGTACTTC.

This chain links TRBV4-1 with TRBJ2-2; 12 nucleotides align to TRBD2. The CDR3 length is 18 residues. V lost 2 bases and J lost 4; bases outside the gene matches: 8. Germline V lookup: CDR1 MGHRA, CDR2 YSYEKL. The CDR3 here is CASSQRSGTSGFTGELFF. The CDR3 DNA follows: TGCGCCAGCAGCCAAAGATCCGGGACTAGCGGGTTCACCGGGGAGCTGTTTTTT.

The chain joins TRBV27 to TRBJ2-7; 10 bases are a match to TRBD2. CDR1 is MNHEY, CDR2 SMNVEV, per germline (reference sequence). With 6 bases clipped from V and 0 bases from J, the junction kept 8 bases outside the gene matches. The CDR3 covers 16 residues. CDR3 residues: CASSNGAGGLSYEQYF. DNA of the CDR3: TGTGCCAGCAGCAACGGAGCGGGAGGGCTCTCCTACGAGCAGTACTTC.

The V call is TRBV27, the J call TRBJ2-5; tentative D call: TRBD2 (7 bases). V lost 2 bases and J lost 5, with 15 bases in between. The CDR3 runs 15 residues. Germline V gene lookup returns CDR1 MNHEY and CDR2 SMNVEV (reference sequence). CDR3 DNA sequence: TGTGCCAGCAGTTTAGGGGGCGGGAGAGTCGAGACCCAGTACTTC. It codes for CASSLGGGRVETQYF.

The chain has TRBV28 and TRBJ1-2; 7 bases agree with TRBD1. V lost 1 base, J lost 8 bases, and 10 bases stayed unmatched. There are 15 residues in the CDR3. Germline V gives CDR1 MDHEN, CDR2 SYDVKM. The CDR3 here is CASSLSQTGLRGYTF. CDR3 in DNA: TGTGCCAGCAGTTTATCCCAGACAGGGCTCCGGGGCTACACCTTC.

The chain links TRBV5-5 to TRBJ2-1; 11 bases map to TRBD1. Germline V gene lookup returns CDR1 SGHKS and CDR2 YYEKEE (reference sequence). CDR3 length: 16 amino acids. V shed 1 base, J shed 6 bases, and the junction held 6 bases outside the gene matches. CDR3 residues: CASSLYGTGGRNEQFF. In DNA form, the CDR3 reads TGTGCCAGCAGCTTGTACGGGACAGGGGGTCGCAATGAGCAGTTCTTC.

The chain recombines TRBV7-2 with TRBJ2-7, with 13 positions matching TRBD2. The V gene's germline CDR1 is SGHTA and CDR2 FQGNSA. The CDR3 spans 15 residues. Unmatched junction bases numbered 8, after V lost 5 bases and J lost 7 bases. The DNA of the CDR3 is TGTGCCAGCAGCACTCAGGGACTAGCGGGAAGGGAGCAGTACTTC. As protein: CASSTQGLAGREQYF.

This chain connects TRBV27 to TRBJ2-5, with D unclear. Germline loops: CDR1 MNHEY, CDR2 SMNVEV (reference sequence). This CDR3 has 11 amino acids. V was trimmed by 2 bases and J by 7 bases, leaving 5 bases between them. The CDR3 spells CASSLPGTQYF. In DNA, the CDR3 is TGTGCCAGCAGTTTACCGGGGACCCAGTACTTC.

V and J are TRBV5-1 and TRBJ2-2, with 7 bases that match TRBD1. Trimming cost V 7 bases and J 3 bases; bases outside gene matches: 12. There are 16 residues in the CDR3. Germline assignment: CDR1 SGHRS and CDR2 YFSETQ. The CDR3 DNA reads as TGCGCCAGCCGAAGGCCCGGGCAGGGGGACACCGGGGAGCTGTTTTTT. Translated, it gives CASRRPGQGDTGELFF. The full variable domain, its missing parts supplied by reference TRBV5-1 and TRBJ2-2, is KAGVTQTPRYLIKTRGQQVTLSCSPISGHRSVSWYQQTPGQGLQFLFEYFSETQRNKGNFPGRFSGRQFSNSRSEMNVSTLELGDSALYLCASRRPGQGDTGELFFGEGSRLTVL.

This chain uses TRBV5-8 with TRBJ1-4, with 9 bases aligning to TRBD1. J lost 8 bases, V lost 6 bases, and 8 bases had no gene match. Germline CDR1 and CDR2: SGHTS and YDEGEE. The CDR3 contains 14 residues. CDR3 residues: CASTSPDRGEKLFF. The CDR3 DNA follows: TGTGCCAGCACTAGCCCGGACAGGGGCGAAAAACTGTTTTTT.

CDR3 protein: CASSHGFDYGYTF. DNA of the CDR3: TGTGCCAGCAGCCACGGGTTCGACTATGGCTACACCTTC. The genes are TRBV6-5 and TRBJ1-2; no definite D call. V lost 6 bases and J lost 3, with 11 bases in between. CDR1 and CDR2 (germline): MNHEY, SVGAGI. The length of the CDR3 is 13 residues.

This chain links TRBV27 with TRBJ2-2; the D gene is possibly TRBD1 (6 bases). CDR3 length: 16 amino acids. Trimming took 2 bases from V and 1 from J, leaving 11 bases between them. CDR1 is MNHEY and CDR2 is SMNVEV in the germline V gene (reference sequence). The CDR3: CASSLRGTLNTGELFF. In DNA, the CDR3 is TGTGCCAGCAGTTTACGTGGGACATTGAACACCGGGGAGCTGTTTTTT.